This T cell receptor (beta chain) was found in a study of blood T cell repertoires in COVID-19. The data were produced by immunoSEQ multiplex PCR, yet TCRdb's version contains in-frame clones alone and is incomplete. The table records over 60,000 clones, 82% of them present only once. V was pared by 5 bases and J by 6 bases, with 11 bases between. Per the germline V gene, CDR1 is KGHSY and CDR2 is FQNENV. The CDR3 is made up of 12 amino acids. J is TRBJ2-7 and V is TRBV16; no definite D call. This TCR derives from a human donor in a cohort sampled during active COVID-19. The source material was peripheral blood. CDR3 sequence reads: CASSNPPSEQYF. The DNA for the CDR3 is TGTGCCAGCAGCAACCCACCGAGCGAGCAGTACTTC.